This T cell receptor beta chain originates from a study of cytomegalovirus exposure and HLA in healthy donors. Germline V lookup: CDR1 SGHVS, CDR2 FQNEAQ. The CDR3 length is 14 residues. The V gene end was trimmed by 8 bases and the J gene end by 4 bases; junction bases not matched to a gene: 4. The PCR had 60 Vbeta and 13 Jbeta primers. Clones were sequenced by immunoSEQ multiplex PCR, and TCRdb holds only the in-frame ones, with some missing. The data contain under 250,000 clones, 70% to 90% of them singletons. This chain uses TRBV7-8 with TRBJ2-1, with TRBD1 matching over 11 bases. The sample consisted of PBMCs. The TCR comes from a human donor in good health. Here the CDR3 reads CASVGTGGYNEQFF. CDR3 coding DNA: TGTGCCAGCGTTGGGACAGGGGGGTACAATGAGCAGTTCTTC.